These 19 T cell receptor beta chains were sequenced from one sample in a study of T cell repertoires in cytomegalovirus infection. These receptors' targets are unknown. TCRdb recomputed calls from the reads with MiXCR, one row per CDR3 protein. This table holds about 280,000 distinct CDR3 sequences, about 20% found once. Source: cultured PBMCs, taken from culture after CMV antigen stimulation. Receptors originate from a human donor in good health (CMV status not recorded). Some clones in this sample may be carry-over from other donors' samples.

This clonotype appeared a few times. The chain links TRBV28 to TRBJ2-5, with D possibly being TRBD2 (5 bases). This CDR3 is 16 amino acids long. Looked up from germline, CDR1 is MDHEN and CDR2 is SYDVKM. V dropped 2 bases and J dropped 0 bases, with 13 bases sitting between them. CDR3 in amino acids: CASSLGRGLYQETQYF. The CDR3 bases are TGTGCCAGCAGTTTAGGCAGAGGGTTATACCAAGAGACCCAGTACTTC. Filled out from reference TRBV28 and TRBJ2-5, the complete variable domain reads DVKVTQSSRYLVKRTGEKVFLECVQDMDHENMFWYRQDPGLGLRLIYFSYDVKMKEKGDIPEGYSVSREKKERFSLILESASTNQTSMYLCASSLGRGLYQETQYFGPGTRLLVL.

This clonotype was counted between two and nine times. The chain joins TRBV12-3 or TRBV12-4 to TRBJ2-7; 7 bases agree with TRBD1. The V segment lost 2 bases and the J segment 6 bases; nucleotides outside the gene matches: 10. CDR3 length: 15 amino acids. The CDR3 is CASSLKGAVMREQYF. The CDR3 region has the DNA TGTGCCAGCAGTTTAAAGGGGGCGGTCATGCGCGAGCAGTACTTC.

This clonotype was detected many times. The CDR3 sequence: CASSLALAGTNEQFF. DNA of the CDR3: TGTGCCAGCAGCTTAGCCCTAGCGGGTACCAATGAGCAGTTCTTC. The chain combines TRBV7-9 with TRBJ2-1; TRBD2 matches 8 bases. CDR1 is SEHNR and CDR2 is FQNEAQ in the germline V gene (reference sequence). The CDR3 sequence is 15 residues long. Germline trimming cut 0 bases from V and 6 bases from J; bases unmatched to any gene: 4.

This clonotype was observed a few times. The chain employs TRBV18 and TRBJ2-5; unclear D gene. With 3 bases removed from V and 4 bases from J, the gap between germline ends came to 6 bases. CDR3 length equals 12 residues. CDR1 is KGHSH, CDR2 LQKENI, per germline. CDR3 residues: CASSPVRETQYF. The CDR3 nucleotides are TGTGCCAGCTCACCCGTTCGAGAGACCCAGTACTTC.

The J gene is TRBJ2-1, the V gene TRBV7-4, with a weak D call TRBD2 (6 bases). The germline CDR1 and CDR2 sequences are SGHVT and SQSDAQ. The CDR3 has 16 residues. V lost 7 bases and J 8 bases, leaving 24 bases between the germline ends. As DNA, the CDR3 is TGTGCCAGCACCCTCAAAGTGGGGGGTGACGCGTATGAGCAGTTCTTC. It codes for CASTLKVGGDAYEQFF.

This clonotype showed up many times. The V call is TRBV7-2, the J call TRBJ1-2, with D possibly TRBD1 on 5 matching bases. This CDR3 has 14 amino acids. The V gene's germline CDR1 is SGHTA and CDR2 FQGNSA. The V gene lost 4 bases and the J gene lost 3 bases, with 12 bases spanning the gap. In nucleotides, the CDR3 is TGTGCCAGCAGCTCCCCGGGACGGGACTATGGCTACACCTTC. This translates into CASSSPGRDYGYTF.

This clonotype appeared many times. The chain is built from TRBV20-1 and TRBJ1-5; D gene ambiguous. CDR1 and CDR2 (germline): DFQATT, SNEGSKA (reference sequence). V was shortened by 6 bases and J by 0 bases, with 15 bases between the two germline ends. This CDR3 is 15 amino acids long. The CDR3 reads CSAVPTTYSNQPQHF. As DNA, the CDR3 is TGCAGTGCCGTCCCCACAACTTATAGCAATCAGCCCCAGCATTTT.

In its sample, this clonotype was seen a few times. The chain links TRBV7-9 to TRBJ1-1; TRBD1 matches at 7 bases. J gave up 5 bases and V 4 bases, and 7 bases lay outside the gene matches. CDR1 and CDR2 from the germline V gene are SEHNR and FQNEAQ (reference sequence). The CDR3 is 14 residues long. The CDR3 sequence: CASSSQTGTTEAFF. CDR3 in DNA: TGTGCCAGCAGCTCGCAGACAGGGACAACTGAAGCTTTCTTT.

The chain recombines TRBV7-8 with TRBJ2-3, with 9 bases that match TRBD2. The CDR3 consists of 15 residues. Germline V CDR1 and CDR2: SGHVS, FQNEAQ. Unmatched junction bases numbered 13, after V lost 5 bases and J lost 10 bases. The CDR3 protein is CASSPDRREGAAQYF. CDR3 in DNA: TGTGCCAGCAGCCCTGATAGGCGGGAGGGAGCGGCGCAGTATTTT.

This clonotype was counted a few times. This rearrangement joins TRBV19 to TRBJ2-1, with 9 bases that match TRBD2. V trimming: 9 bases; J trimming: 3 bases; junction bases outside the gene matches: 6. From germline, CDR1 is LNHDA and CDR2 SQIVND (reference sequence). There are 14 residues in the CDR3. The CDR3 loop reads CASGRGRGYNEQFF. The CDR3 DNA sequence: TGTGCCAGCGGTCGCGGGAGGGGCTACAATGAGCAGTTCTTC.

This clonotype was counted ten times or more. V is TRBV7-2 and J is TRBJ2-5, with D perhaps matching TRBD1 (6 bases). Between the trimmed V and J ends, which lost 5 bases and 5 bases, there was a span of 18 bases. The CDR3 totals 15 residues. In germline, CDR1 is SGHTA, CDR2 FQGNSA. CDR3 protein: CASSLLGHLGETQYF. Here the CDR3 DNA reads TGTGCCAGCAGCCTCCTGGGACACCTTGGGGAGACCCAGTACTTC.

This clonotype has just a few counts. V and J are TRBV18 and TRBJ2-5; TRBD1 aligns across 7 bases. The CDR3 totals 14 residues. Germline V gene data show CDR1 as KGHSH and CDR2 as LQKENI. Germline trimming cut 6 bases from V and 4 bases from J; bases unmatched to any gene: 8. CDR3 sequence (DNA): TGTGCCAGCTCGCTCGGGACAGTCTTAGAGACCCAGTACTTC. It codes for CASSLGTVLETQYF.

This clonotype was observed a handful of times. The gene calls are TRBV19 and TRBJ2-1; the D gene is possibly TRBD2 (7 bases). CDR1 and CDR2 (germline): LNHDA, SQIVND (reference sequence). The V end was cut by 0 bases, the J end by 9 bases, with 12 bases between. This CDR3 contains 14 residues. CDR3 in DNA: TGTGCCAGTAGTATAGAGGGGGGGCGGTTTGAGCAGTTCTTC. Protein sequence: CASSIEGGRFEQFF.

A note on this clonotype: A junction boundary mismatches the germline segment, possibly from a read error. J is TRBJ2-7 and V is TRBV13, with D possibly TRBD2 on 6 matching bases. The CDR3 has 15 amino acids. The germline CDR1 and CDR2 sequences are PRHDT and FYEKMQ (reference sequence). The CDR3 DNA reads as TGTGCCAGCAGACTAAGCGGCGCGGGGTCCTATGAGCAGTACTTC. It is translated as CASRLSGAGSYEQYF.

The CDR3 spells CASSERDINNYGYTF. The CDR3 nucleotides are TGTGCCAGCAGTGAACGTGACATAAATAACTATGGCTACACCTTC. This chain connects TRBV2 to TRBJ1-2; the D is unclear. The CDR3 consists of 15 residues. V lost 2 bases, J lost 1 base, and 11 bases lay in between. Germline V CDR1 and CDR2: SNHLY, FYNNEI.

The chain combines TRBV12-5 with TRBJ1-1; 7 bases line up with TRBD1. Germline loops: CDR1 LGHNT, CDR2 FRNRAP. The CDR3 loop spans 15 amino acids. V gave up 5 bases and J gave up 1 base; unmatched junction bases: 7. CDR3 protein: CASGLLQGENTEAFF. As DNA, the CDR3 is TGTGCTAGTGGTCTATTGCAGGGGGAGAACACTGAAGCTTTCTTT.

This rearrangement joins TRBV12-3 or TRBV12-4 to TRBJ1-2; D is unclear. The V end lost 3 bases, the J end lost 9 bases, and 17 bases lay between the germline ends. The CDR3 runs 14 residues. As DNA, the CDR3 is TGTGCCAGCAGTTTTTCAGGTTCCCTTACGAGCTACACCTTC. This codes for CASSFSGSLTSYTF.

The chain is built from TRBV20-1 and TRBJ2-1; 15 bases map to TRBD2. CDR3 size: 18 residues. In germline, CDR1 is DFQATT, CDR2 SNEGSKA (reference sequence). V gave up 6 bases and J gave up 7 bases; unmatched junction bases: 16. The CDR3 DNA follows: TGCAGTGCCCGGACTAGCGGGAGGGCGAGTGGGGGTTATAATGAGCAGTTCTTC. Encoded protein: CSARTSGRASGGYNEQFF.

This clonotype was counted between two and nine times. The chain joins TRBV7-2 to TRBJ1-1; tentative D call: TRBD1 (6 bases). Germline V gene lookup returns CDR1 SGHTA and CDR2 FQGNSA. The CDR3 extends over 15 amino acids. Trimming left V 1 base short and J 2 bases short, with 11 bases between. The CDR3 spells CASSLVPRGNTEAFF. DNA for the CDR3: TGTGCCAGCAGCTTAGTTCCCAGGGGAAACACTGAAGCTTTCTTT.